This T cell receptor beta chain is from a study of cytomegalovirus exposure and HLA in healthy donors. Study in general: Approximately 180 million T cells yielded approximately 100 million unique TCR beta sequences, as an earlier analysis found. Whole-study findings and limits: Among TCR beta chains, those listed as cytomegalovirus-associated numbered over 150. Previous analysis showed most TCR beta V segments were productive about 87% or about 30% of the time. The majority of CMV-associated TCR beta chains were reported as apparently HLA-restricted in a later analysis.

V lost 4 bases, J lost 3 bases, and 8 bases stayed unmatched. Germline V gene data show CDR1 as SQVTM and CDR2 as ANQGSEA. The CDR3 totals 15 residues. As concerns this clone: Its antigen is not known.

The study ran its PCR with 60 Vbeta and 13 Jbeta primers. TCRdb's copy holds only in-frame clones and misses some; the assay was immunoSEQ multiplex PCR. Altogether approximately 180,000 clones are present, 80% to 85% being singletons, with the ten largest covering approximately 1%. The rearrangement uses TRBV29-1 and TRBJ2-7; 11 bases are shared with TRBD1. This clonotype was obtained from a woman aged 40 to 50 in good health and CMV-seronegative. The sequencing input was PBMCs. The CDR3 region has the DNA TGCAGCGTTGTCGTTGGGACAGGGGGTCTCTACGAGCAGTACGTC. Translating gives CSVVVGTGGLYEQYV.